Included here is one TCR beta chain sequence, with context. Its specificity is not known. Libraries were prepared by immunoSEQ multiplex PCR; TCRdb keeps only in-frame clonotypes and omits some of them. The data hold some 92,000 clones, with 82% observed a single time. Germline CDR1 is LNHDA and CDR2 is SQIVND (reference sequence). The CDR3 has 13 residues. The trim removed 11 bases at V and 3 bases at J, leaving 4 bases unmatched. The source of the sample is a study of radiotherapy plus CTLA-4 blockade in lung cancer. General study points: Response was reportedly best predicted by early blood T cell clone dynamics, with interferon-beta. The study found tumor-derived TCR clones expanded in blood after radiotherapy plus ipilimumab.

Participants had chemo-refractory metastatic non-small-cell lung cancer and were treated with focal radiation plus ipilimumab CTLA-4 blockade. Sequences were derived from peripheral blood, sampled from a patient treated with radiotherapy plus ipilimumab. This chain connects TRBV19 to TRBJ2-6; 7 bases line up with TRBD2. This clonotype was obtained from a human donor with non-small cell lung cancer who had a partial response to radiotherapy plus ipilimumab. The CDR3 nucleotides read TGTGCCGCGGGGGAAAATGGGGCCAACGTCCTGACTTTC. Protein product: CAAGENGANVLTF.